Sequencing of this TCR beta chain was carried out in a study of blood T cell repertoires in COVID-19. The V gene's germline CDR1 is MNHEY and CDR2 SVGEGT. V shed 2 bases and J 1 base; nucleotides not matched to a gene: 4. The CDR3 totals 16 residues. In the original workflow: Scientists estimated how many nucleated cells there were by amplifying reference gene primers. The table came from immunoSEQ multiplex PCR; TCRdb's copy has only in-frame clones and leaves some out. From that table come the V and J calls and clone size; the DNA was used to work out D and trimming. The sample yields roughly 15,000 clones, 80% to 90% seen once.

The specimen was peripheral blood. The sequence was obtained from a man between 65 and 80 years old in a cohort sampled during active COVID-19. The J gene is TRBJ2-3, the V gene TRBV6-2 or TRBV6-3; 9 nucleotides line up with TRBD2. The CDR3 DNA follows: TGTGCCAGCAGTTACGTTAGCGGGAGCGGCACAGATACGCAGTATTTT. Its translation is CASSYVSGSGTDTQYF.